Following are 15 T cell receptor beta chains from one sample sequenced in a study of blood T cell repertoires in COVID-19. Method: immunoSEQ multiplex PCR; TCRdb's copy keeps in-frame clones and lacks some. The data show 310,000 or so clones, 85% to 90% seen once. The sequenced sample consisted of peripheral blood. Receptors originate from a woman in her forties or fifties with active or convalescent COVID-19.

The V call is TRBV7-2, the J call TRBJ1-2, with 7 bases matching TRBD1. V was pared by 1 base and J by 8 bases, with 7 bases of the junction left unmatched. CDR3 length: 14 residues. Germline CDR1 reads SGHTA; CDR2 reads FQGNSA. The CDR3 loop is CASSLGGTVDGYTF. CDR3 sequence (DNA): TGTGCCAGCAGCTTAGGGGGGACAGTGGACGGCTACACCTTC.

The gene calls are TRBV7-9 and TRBJ2-5; 8 bases fit TRBD2. With V trimmed by 4 bases and J by 5 bases, 9 bases remained unmatched. The CDR3 has 15 residues. Germline CDR1 is SEHNR and CDR2 is FQNEAQ (reference sequence). CDR3 sequence: CASSSPAIAGETQYF. CDR3 in DNA: TGTGCCAGCAGCTCCCCCGCTATAGCGGGGGAGACCCAGTACTTC. Filled out from reference TRBV7-9 and TRBJ2-5, the complete variable domain reads DTGVSQNPRHKITKRGQNVTFRCDPISEHNRLYWYRQTLGQGPEFLTYFQNEAQLEKSRLLSDRFSAERPKGSFSTLEIQRTEQGDSAMYLCASSSPAIAGETQYFGPGTRLLVL.

The chain joins TRBV29-1 to TRBJ2-1; 16 bases agree with TRBD2. Unmatched junction bases numbered 6, after V lost 6 bases and J lost 7 bases. The CDR3 covers 15 residues. Germline V gives CDR1 SQVTM, CDR2 ANQGSEA. The DNA for the CDR3 is TGCAGCGTAGCCGGGACTAGCGGGAGGGCAAATGAGCAGTTCTTC. Translation gives CSVAGTSGRANEQFF.

This chain links TRBV7-9 with TRBJ2-3, with 8 bases fitting TRBD1. This CDR3 is 16 amino acids long. In germline, CDR1 is SEHNR, CDR2 FQNEAQ (reference sequence). After removal of 2 bases from V and 4 bases from J, the junction contained 8 bases not matched to a gene. The CDR3 sequence is CASSLTDRGYADTQYF. In nucleotides, the CDR3 is TGTGCCAGCAGCTTAACCGACAGGGGATATGCAGATACGCAGTATTTT.

The chain employs TRBV11-2 and TRBJ1-2; D is perhaps TRBD1 (5 bases). CDR3 length equals 14 residues. Trimming pared 5 bases from V and 8 bases from J, leaving 18 bases between. Germline V gene data show CDR1 as SGHAT and CDR2 as FQNNGV. CDR3 DNA sequence: TGTGCCAGCAGCGAGAGTGGGGGGACTAAGGGCTACACCTTC. The encoded protein is CASSESGGTKGYTF.

The chain recombines TRBV2 with TRBJ1-2; D gene ambiguous. Per germline, CDR1 SNHLY and CDR2 FYNNEI. The CDR3 is made up of 15 amino acids. V gave up 7 bases and J gave up 4 bases, with 19 bases separating them. The CDR3 DNA is TGTGCCAGCACCCCGGTCCCCTTCGGTGGCTATGGCTACACCTTC. Protein product: CASTPVPFGGYGYTF.

This clone has only one observation. This chain uses TRBV10-3 with TRBJ1-3; 7 bases map to TRBD1. This CDR3 is built from 18 residues. CDR1 and CDR2 from the germline V gene are ENHRY and SYGVKD. The junction had 20 bases not matched to a gene; V was cut back by 10 bases and J by 2 bases. The DNA of the CDR3 is TGTGCCACCTCGAAGGACCACAGGGGCGGCCTAACTGGAAACACCATATATTTT. This gives the protein CATSKDHRGGLTGNTIYF.

The chain links TRBV18 to TRBJ2-3, with unresolved D. V was pared by 0 bases and J by 1 base, with 8 bases between. Germline CDR1 reads KGHSH; CDR2 reads LQKENI. The CDR3 covers 15 residues. Here the CDR3 DNA reads TGTGCCAGCTCACCACCGAGCGTCGGCACAGATACGCAGTATTTT. Protein: CASSPPSVGTDTQYF.

The rearrangement links TRBV5-1 to TRBJ2-1; 11 nucleotides align to TRBD2. Looked up from germline, CDR1 is SGHRS and CDR2 is YFSETQ. The V segment lost 3 bases and the J segment 0 bases; nucleotides outside the gene matches: 5. This CDR3 is 17 amino acids long. As DNA, the CDR3 is TGCGCCAGCAGCTCGGGACTAGCGGACAGCTCCTACAATGAGCAGTTCTTC. It yields the protein CASSSGLADSSYNEQFF.

This chain links TRBV15 with TRBJ2-7, with TRBD2 matching over 7 bases. This CDR3 has 15 amino acids. CDR1 LNHNV and CDR2 YYDKDF come from the germline V gene (reference sequence). The V gene end was trimmed by 5 bases and the J gene end by 6 bases; junction bases not matched to a gene: 13. CDR3 bases: TGTGCCACCAGCCCTACCTGGGGGGGACTTGTCGAGCAGTACTTC. Encoded protein: CATSPTWGGLVEQYF.

The rearrangement uses TRBV7-2 and TRBJ2-7; D might be TRBD1 (5 bases). V gave up 0 bases and J gave up 3 bases, with 12 bases separating them. Germline V gives CDR1 SGHTA, CDR2 FQGNSA. The CDR3 spans 15 residues. CDR3 sequence reads: CASSLARAGNYEQYF. DNA for the CDR3: TGTGCCAGCAGCTTAGCACGGGCAGGGAACTACGAGCAGTACTTC.

The gene calls are TRBV23-1 and TRBJ2-5, with TRBD1 matching 8 bases. TRBV23-1 belongs to the ORF category, with a function that is uncertain. Trimming at V came to 2 bases and at J to 3 bases, leaving 8 bases not matched to a gene. This CDR3 has 16 residues. The CDR3 DNA follows: TGCGCCAGCAGTCAACAACCGGACAGGGTCGAAGAGACCCAGTACTTC. It encodes CASSQQPDRVEETQYF.

The genes are TRBV2 and TRBJ2-7, with D uncertain. Germline V gene lookup returns CDR1 SNHLY and CDR2 FYNNEI. The V and J ends lost 2 bases and 0 bases respectively, with 11 bases between them. The CDR3 has 15 amino acids. The chain's CDR3 is CASSESQVGSYEQYF. The DNA of the CDR3 is TGTGCCAGCAGTGAATCTCAGGTTGGCTCCTACGAGCAGTACTTC.

V is TRBV7-9 and J is TRBJ2-6; 8 nucleotides line up with TRBD1. Trimming took 3 bases from V and 0 from J; bases not matched to a gene: 1. Per germline, CDR1 SEHNR and CDR2 FQNEAQ (reference sequence). This CDR3 is 16 amino acids long. This chain's CDR3 is CASSFTGGSGANVLTF. CDR3 nucleotides: TGTGCCAGCAGCTTTACAGGGGGCTCTGGGGCCAACGTCCTGACTTTC. Together with reference TRBV7-9 and TRBJ2-6, the CDR3 gives the full variable domain: DTGVSQNPRHKITKRGQNVTFRCDPISEHNRLYWYRQTLGQGPEFLTYFQNEAQLEKSRLLSDRFSAERPKGSFSTLEIQRTEQGDSAMYLCASSFTGGSGANVLTFGAGSRLTVL.

V usage is TRBV5-4 and J usage is TRBJ2-7; 8 bases are a match to TRBD1. The CDR3 runs 15 residues. V dropped 4 bases and J dropped 5; count of bases not matched to a gene: 11. Germline CDR1 SGHNT, CDR2 YYREEE (reference sequence). The CDR3 is CASSQLVATGDEQYF. Here the CDR3 DNA reads TGTGCCAGCAGCCAGCTTGTGGCGACAGGGGACGAGCAGTACTTC.